The entry that follows covers one T cell receptor beta chain sequence. Its antigen is currently unknown. The V segment lost 5 bases and the J segment 6 bases; nucleotides outside the gene matches: 6. The V gene's germline CDR1 is SEHNR and CDR2 FQNEAQ (reference sequence). This CDR3 region has 14 residues. This specimen comes from a study of Tregs in tolerant kidney transplant recipients. Recipients received nonmyeloablative bone marrow transplants from related graft donors, with transient mixed chimerism. CD4+CD25+CD127- Tregs, CD4+CD25- non-Tregs, CD4 and CD8 cells were sorted. General study findings and limits: The small number of patients limits these findings pending further validation. No direct test of biological reproducibility was done here. Nucleotide sequences could not be compared across some patients' samples due to primer changes.

The table came from immunoSEQ multiplex PCR; TCRdb's copy has only in-frame clones and leaves some out. Of about 90,000 clones in the sample, roughly 93% were seen once. This sequence originates from a human patient who received a combined kidney and bone marrow transplant. Some T cells may be graft donor cells. The chain uses TRBV7-9 and TRBJ1-2; TRBD1 agrees at 10 bases. The specimen comprised CD4+ T cells from blood (PBMCs), sampled 12 months after the transplant. The CDR3 spells CASSVPGQGHGYTF. Written as DNA, the CDR3 is TGTGCCAGCAGCGTGCCGGGACAGGGGCATGGCTACACCTTC.